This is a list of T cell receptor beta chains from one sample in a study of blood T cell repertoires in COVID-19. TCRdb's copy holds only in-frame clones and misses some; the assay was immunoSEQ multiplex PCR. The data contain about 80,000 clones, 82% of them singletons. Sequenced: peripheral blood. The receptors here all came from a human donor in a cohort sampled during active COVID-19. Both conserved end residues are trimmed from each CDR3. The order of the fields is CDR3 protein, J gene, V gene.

ASSEGGPGGSYNSPLH	TRBJ1-6	TRBV2
SVELYEKLF	TRBJ1-4	TRBV29-1
ASRGGSYSNQPQH	TRBJ1-5	TRBV6-5
ASSLRDRGFSYEQY	TRBJ2-7	TRBV9
ASSVPRVQKGARGAV	TRBJ2-2	TRBV9
ASSSFDRTGYYEQY	TRBJ2-7	TRBV27
ASSSGFYNEQF	TRBJ2-1	TRBV11-3
ASSSGQGPTDTQY	TRBJ2-3	TRBV11-2
ASRPSTGGEWATEAF	TRBJ1-1	TRBV27
ASSIEGAGTGELF	TRBJ2-2	TRBV27
ASSFTSGSSGYGYT	TRBJ1-2	TRBV7-2
ASSPSPSGGTYEQY	TRBJ2-7	TRBV18
ASSDYAGGTDTQY	TRBJ2-3	TRBV6-4
ASSRSDRGNQPQH	TRBJ1-5	TRBV4-1
ASSPTTTDTQY	TRBJ2-3	TRBV18
ASSEGLAGGNEQF	TRBJ2-1	TRBV2
ASSSLQGTNEKLF	TRBJ1-4	TRBV6-5
ASRPGPSYEQY	TRBJ2-7	TRBV28
ASWTSGDIFQETQY	TRBJ2-5	TRBV2
ASSRTRGETQY	TRBJ2-5	TRBV6-5
ASSPYYEQY	TRBJ2-7	TRBV28
AWGRDRGTTDTQY	TRBJ2-3	TRBV30
ASGIGQHNLNSPLH	TRBJ1-6	TRBV11-2
ASSSTSGSYEQY	TRBJ2-7	TRBV3-1/TRBV3-2
AISDRAGDQPQH	TRBJ1-5	TRBV10-3
ASRLQSSYNSPLH	TRBJ1-6	TRBV4-1
ASRSGGLAGTYEQY	TRBJ2-7	TRBV5-1
ASSRSGTSGGRGTDTQY	TRBJ2-3	TRBV3-1/TRBV3-2
ASTRGGQAPFNEQF	TRBJ2-1	TRBV19
ASSRDKPYEQY	TRBJ2-7	TRBV5-8
ASSPPLAGDTQY	TRBJ2-3	TRBV18
ASSPYTGTDTQY	TRBJ2-3	TRBV27
ASRRTGGSTDTQY	TRBJ2-3	TRBV28
ASSDDPRNEQF	TRBJ2-1	TRBV2
AIRPSGTGDEQY	TRBJ2-7	TRBV10-3
ASSQIRTAPKNIQY	TRBJ2-4	TRBV4-1
ASSLYRANYEQY	TRBJ2-7	TRBV28
ATSAPRTSDEQF	TRBJ2-1	TRBV12-5
ASSQGERGAF	TRBJ1-1	TRBV3-1/TRBV3-2
ASSLAGNSPLH	TRBJ1-6	TRBV5-5
ASSWGNRYEQY	TRBJ2-7	TRBV12-3/TRBV12-4
ASSLIAGNTIY	TRBJ1-3	TRBV18
ASSTLGGSNQPQH	TRBJ1-5	TRBV19
ASNLLGQAYNEQF	TRBJ2-1	TRBV6-5
ASSEGLSTGELF	TRBJ2-2	TRBV10-2
ASSLSATPYGYT	TRBJ1-2	TRBV28
ASRPRGGGYGYT	TRBJ1-2	TRBV28
AWSVPTLQVTSPLH	TRBJ1-6	TRBV30
SVPRDRVSDTQY	TRBJ2-3	TRBV29-1